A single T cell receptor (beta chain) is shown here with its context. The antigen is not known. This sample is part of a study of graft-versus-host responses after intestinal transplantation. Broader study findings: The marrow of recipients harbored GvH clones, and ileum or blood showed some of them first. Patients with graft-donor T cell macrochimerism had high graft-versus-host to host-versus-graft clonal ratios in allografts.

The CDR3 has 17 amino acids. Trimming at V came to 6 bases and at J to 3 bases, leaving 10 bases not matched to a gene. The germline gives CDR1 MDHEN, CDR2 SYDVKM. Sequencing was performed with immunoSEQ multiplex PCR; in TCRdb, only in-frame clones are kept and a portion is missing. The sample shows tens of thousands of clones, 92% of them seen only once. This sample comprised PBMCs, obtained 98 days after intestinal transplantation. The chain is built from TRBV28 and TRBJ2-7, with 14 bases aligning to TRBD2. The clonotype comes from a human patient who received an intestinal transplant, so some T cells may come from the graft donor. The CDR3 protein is CASRSSPGLAGGYEQYF. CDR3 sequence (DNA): TGTGCCAGCAGATCAAGCCCCGGACTAGCGGGGGGCTACGAGCAGTACTTC.